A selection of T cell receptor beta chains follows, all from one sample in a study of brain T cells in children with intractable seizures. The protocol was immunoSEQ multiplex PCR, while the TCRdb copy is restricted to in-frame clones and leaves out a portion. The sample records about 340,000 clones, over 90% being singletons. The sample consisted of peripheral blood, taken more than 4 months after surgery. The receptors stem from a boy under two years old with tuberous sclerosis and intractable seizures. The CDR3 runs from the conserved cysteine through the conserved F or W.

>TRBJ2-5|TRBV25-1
CASSRLQGAFGETQYF
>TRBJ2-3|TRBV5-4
CASSLLDTQYF
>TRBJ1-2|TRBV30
CAWRPRGPLYGYTF
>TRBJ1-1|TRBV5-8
CASSFGELNTEAFF
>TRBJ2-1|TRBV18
CASSPPTSGYNEQFF
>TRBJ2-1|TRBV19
CASSISAETSSYNEQFF
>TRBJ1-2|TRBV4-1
CASSQTDRGYGYTF
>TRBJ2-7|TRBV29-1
CSVKQGYEQYF
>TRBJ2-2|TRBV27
CASSLWTGGTGELFF
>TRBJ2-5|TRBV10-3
CAATQDQETQYF
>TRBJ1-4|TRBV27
CASSSRQGNEKLFF
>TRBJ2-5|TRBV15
CATSRDWTEGETQYF
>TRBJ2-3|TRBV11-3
CASSFGGGATDTQYF
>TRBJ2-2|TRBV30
CAWRLAGELFF
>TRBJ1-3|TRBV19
CASSLVRFSGNTIYF
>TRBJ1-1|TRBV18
CASSPVRAEGRNTEAFF
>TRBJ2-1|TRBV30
CAWSVVGAGFHEQFF
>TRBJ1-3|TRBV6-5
CASAPLGNTIYF